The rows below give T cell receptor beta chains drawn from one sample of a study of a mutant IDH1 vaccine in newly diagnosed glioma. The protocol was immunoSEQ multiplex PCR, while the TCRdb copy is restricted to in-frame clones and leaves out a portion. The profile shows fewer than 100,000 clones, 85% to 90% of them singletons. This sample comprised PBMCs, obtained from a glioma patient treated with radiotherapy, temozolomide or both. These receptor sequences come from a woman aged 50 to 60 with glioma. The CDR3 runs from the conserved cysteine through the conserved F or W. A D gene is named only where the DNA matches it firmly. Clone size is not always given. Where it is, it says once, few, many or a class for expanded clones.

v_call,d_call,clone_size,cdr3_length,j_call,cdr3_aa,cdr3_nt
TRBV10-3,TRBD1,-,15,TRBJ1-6,CAISESRTGGSPLHF,TGTGCCATCAGTGAGTCCAGGACAGGGGGTTCACCCCTCCACTTT
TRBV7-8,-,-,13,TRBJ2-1,CASSLSQNNEQFF,TGTGCCAGCAGCTTAAGCCAAAACAATGAGCAGTTCTTC
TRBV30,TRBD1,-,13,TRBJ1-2,CAERIRDSYGYTF,TGTGCCGAACGAATCCGGGACAGCTATGGCTACACCTTC
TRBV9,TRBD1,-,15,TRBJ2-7,CASSVEWTGAYEQYF,TGTGCCAGCAGCGTAGAATGGACAGGGGCCTACGAGCAGTACTTC
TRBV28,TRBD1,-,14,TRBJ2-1,CASSTAGGAVDQFF,TGTGCCAGCAGTACCGCAGGGGGCGCGGTTGACCAGTTCTTC
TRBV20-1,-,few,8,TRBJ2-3,CSASSQYF,TGCAGTGCTAGCTCGCAGTATTTT
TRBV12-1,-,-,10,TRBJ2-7,CASTMGEQYF,TGTGCCAGCACGATGGGAGAGCAGTACTTC
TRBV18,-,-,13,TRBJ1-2,CASSPPANYGYTF,TGTGCCAGCTCACCCCCGGCGAACTATGGCTACACCTTC
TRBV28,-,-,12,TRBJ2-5,CASQQGSETQYF,TGTGCCAGTCAACAGGGATCGGAGACCCAGTACTTC
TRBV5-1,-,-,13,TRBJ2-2,CASSLERPRELFF,TGCGCCAGCAGCTTAGAGAGACCCCGGGAGCTGTTTTTT
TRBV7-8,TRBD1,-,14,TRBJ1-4,CASSSGTGHEKLFF,TGTGCCAGCAGCTCCGGGACAGGGCATGAAAAACTGTTTTTT
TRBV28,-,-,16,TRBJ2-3,CASSLFPGSSTDTQYF,TGTGCCAGCAGTTTATTTCCCGGGAGCTCTACAGATACGCAGTATTTT
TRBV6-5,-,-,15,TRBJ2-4,CASSSLTDSRNIQYF,TGTGCCAGCAGTTCCCTCACGGACAGTAGGAACATTCAGTACTTC
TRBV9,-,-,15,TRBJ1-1,CASSVDGRRNTEAFF,TGTGCCAGCAGCGTAGACGGACGGCGGAACACTGAAGCTTTCTTT
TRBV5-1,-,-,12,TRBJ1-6,CASSLEAGTLHF,TGCGCCAGCAGCTTGGAAGCGGGTACCCTCCACTTT
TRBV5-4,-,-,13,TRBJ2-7,CASSLVAATKQYF,TGTGCCAGCAGCTTGGTTGCGGCGACGAAGCAGTACTTC
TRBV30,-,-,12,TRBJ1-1,CAWGESWTEAFF,TGTGCCTGGGGTGAGAGTTGGACTGAAGCTTTCTTT
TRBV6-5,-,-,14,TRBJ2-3,CASSYGGTTDTQYF,TGTGCCAGCAGTTACGGCGGGACCACAGATACGCAGTATTTT
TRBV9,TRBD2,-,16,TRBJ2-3,CASSPTGTSGSNTQYF,TGTGCCAGCAGCCCAACCGGGACTAGCGGGAGTAATACGCAGTATTTT
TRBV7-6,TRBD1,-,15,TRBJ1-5,CASSPGTGGNQPQHF,TGTGCCAGCAGCCCGGGGACAGGGGGGAATCAGCCCCAGCATTTT
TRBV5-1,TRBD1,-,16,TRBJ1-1,CASSLGGTGMATEAFF,TGCGCCAGCAGCTTAGGGGGGACAGGGATGGCGACTGAAGCTTTCTTT
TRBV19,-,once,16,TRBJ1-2,CASSSPGHQPNYGYTF,TGTGCCAGTAGTTCCCCGGGACACCAACCTAACTATGGCTACACCTTC
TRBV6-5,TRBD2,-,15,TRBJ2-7,CASSYGGLVSYEQYF,TGTGCCAGCAGTTACGGGGGACTAGTGTCCTACGAGCAGTACTTC
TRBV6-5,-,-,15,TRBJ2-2,CASSHVRSGLGELFF,TGTGCCAGCAGTCACGTCCGGAGCGGTCTCGGGGAGCTGTTTTTT
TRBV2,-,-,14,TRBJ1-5,CASSVRRDNQPQHF,TGTGCCAGCAGTGTGCGGCGGGACAATCAGCCCCAGCATTTT
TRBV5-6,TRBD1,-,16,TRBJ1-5,CASSLFDRGVGQPQHF,TGTGCCAGCAGCTTGTTCGACAGGGGGGTAGGTCAGCCCCAGCATTTT
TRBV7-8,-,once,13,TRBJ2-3,CASSTGLTDTQYF,TGTGCCAGCAGCACTGGATTAACAGATACGCAGTATTTT
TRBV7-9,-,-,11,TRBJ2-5,CASSPAETQYF,TGTGCCAGCAGCCCTGCAGAGACCCAGTACTTC
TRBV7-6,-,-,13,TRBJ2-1,CASSEGPYNEQFF,TGTGCCAGCAGCGAGGGACCCTACAATGAGCAGTTCTTC
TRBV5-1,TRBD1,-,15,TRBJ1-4,CASSPAGQGTEKLFF,TGCGCCAGCAGCCCTGCGGGACAGGGGACCGAAAAACTGTTTTTT
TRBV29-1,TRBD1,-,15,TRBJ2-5,CSVARLGQIQETQYF,TGCAGCGTCGCCCGCCTGGGACAGATACAAGAGACCCAGTACTTC
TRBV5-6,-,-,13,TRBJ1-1,CASSLGLGTEAFF,TGTGCCAGCAGCCTAGGGTTGGGCACTGAAGCTTTCTTT
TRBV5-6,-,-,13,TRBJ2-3,CASSLDQADTQYF,TGTGCCAGCAGCTTGGACCAGGCAGATACGCAGTATTTT
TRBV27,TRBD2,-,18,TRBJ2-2,CASSFGPSGPSRTGELFF,TGTGCCAGCAGTTTTGGTCCTAGCGGGCCTTCGCGGACCGGGGAGCTGTTTTTT
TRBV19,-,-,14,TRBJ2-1,CASRTGVGTNEQFF,TGTGCCAGTAGGACAGGTGTAGGTACGAATGAGCAGTTCTTC
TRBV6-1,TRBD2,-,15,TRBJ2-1,CASRPLAGVIDEQFF,TGTGCCAGCAGGCCACTAGCGGGAGTCATCGATGAGCAGTTCTTC
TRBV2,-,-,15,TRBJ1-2,CASNEEGRTNYGYTF,TGTGCCAGCAATGAGGAGGGCAGGACTAACTATGGCTACACCTTC
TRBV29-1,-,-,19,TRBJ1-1,CSASQWRGVVGAMNTEAFF,TGCAGCGCCTCCCAGTGGAGAGGGGTCGTCGGGGCAATGAACACTGAAGCTTTCTTT
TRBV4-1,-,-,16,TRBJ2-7,CASSQEMRGPSYEQYF,TGCGCCAGCAGCCAAGAAATGCGTGGGCCCTCCTACGAGCAGTACTTC
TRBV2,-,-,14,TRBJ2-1,CASRRSDSGNEQFF,TGTGCCAGCAGACGATCGGACAGCGGGAATGAGCAGTTCTTC
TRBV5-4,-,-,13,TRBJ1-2,CASSSAEVYGYTF,TGTGCCAGCAGCTCGGCTGAAGTCTATGGCTACACCTTC
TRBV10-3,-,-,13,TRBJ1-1,CAISDRGGTEAFF,TGTGCCATCAGTGACAGGGGTGGCACTGAAGCTTTCTTT